The rows below give T cell receptor beta chains drawn from one sample of a study of blood T cell repertoires in COVID-19. TCRdb keeps only in-frame clones here, not all; method: immunoSEQ multiplex PCR. In the table there are over 80,000 clones, 88% of which are singletons. The material sequenced was peripheral blood. The receptor set was obtained from a man aged 65-85 years with acute or convalescent COVID-19. CDR3s include the opening cysteine and the closing phenylalanine or tryptophan. A D gene is named only where the DNA matches it firmly.

d_call: NA; cdr3_length: 14; v_call: TRBV6-6; j_call: TRBJ2-7; cdr3_nt: TGTGCCAGCAGGACAGGTCTCACGTCCTACGAGCAGTACTTC; cdr3_aa: CASRTGLTSYEQYF
d_call: TRBD2; cdr3_length: 16; v_call: TRBV11-2; j_call: TRBJ2-3; cdr3_nt: TGTGCCAGCAGCCTAACACTAGCGGGAGGGGCAGATACGCAGTATTTT; cdr3_aa: CASSLTLAGGADTQYF
d_call: NA; cdr3_length: 14; v_call: TRBV2; j_call: TRBJ2-2; cdr3_nt: TGTGCCAGCAACACGGGCGGGTACACCGGGGAGCTGTTTTTT; cdr3_aa: CASNTGGYTGELFF
d_call: TRBD1; cdr3_length: 15; v_call: TRBV2; j_call: TRBJ1-6; cdr3_nt: TGTGCCAGCCGACAGGGGGTCGGATATAATTCACCCCTCCACTTT; cdr3_aa: CASRQGVGYNSPLHF
d_call: TRBD1; cdr3_length: 14; v_call: TRBV6-5; j_call: TRBJ2-7; cdr3_nt: TGTGCCAGCAGTACGATGAGGGGGACAGGCGAGCAGTACTTC; cdr3_aa: CASSTMRGTGEQYF
d_call: NA; cdr3_length: 15; v_call: TRBV5-4; j_call: TRBJ1-2; cdr3_nt: TGTGCCAGCAGCTTTCTAGACGGGGGGAACTATGGCTACACCTTC; cdr3_aa: CASSFLDGGNYGYTF
d_call: TRBD2; cdr3_length: 16; v_call: TRBV28; j_call: TRBJ2-1; cdr3_nt: TGTGCCAGCAGTTTATTGGCGGGAGGGGATGCTAATGAGCAGTTCTTC; cdr3_aa: CASSLLAGGDANEQFF
d_call: NA; cdr3_length: 15; v_call: TRBV19; j_call: TRBJ2-1; cdr3_nt: TGTGCCAGTAGTACCCCGGGACAAATTGTTGGTGAGCAGTTCTTC; cdr3_aa: CASSTPGQIVGEQFF
d_call: TRBD1; cdr3_length: 15; v_call: TRBV6-5; j_call: TRBJ1-2; cdr3_nt: TGTGCCAGCAGTTACCACAGGACAGGGCCGGAAGGCTACACCTTC; cdr3_aa: CASSYHRTGPEGYTF
d_call: TRBD1; cdr3_length: 16; v_call: TRBV19; j_call: TRBJ2-1; cdr3_nt: TGTGCCAGTAGTATAGGGGACAGGGTACTAGTTATTGAGCAGTTCTTC; cdr3_aa: CASSIGDRVLVIEQFF
d_call: NA; cdr3_length: 13; v_call: TRBV11-2; j_call: TRBJ1-5; cdr3_nt: TGTGCCAGCAGCCATTCACACGATCAGCCCCAGCATTTT; cdr3_aa: CASSHSHDQPQHF
d_call: NA; cdr3_length: 15; v_call: TRBV10-3; j_call: TRBJ2-3; cdr3_nt: TGTGCCATCAGTAGCCCCTCAAAGGAGCAGTTGGAGCAGTATTTT; cdr3_aa: CAISSPSKEQLEQYF
d_call: NA; cdr3_length: 15; v_call: TRBV5-1; j_call: TRBJ1-6; cdr3_nt: TGCGCCAGCAGCGACAGATTACGGCTTAATTCACCCCTCCACTTT; cdr3_aa: CASSDRLRLNSPLHF
d_call: NA; cdr3_length: 12; v_call: TRBV29-1; j_call: TRBJ2-3; cdr3_nt: TGCAGCGTTGACAGGGCAGCAGATACGCAGTATTTT; cdr3_aa: CSVDRAADTQYF